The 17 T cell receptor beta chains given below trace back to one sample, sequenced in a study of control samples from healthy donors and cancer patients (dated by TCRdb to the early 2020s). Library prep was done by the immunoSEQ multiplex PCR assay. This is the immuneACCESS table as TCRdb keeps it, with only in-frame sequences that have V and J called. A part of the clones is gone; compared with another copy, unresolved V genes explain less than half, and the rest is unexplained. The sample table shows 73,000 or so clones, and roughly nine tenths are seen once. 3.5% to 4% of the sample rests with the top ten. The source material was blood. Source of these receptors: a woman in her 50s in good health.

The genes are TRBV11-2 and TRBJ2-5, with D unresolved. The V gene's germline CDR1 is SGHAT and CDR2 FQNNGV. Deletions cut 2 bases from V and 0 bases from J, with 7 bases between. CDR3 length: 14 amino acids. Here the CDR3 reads CASSLKVHQETQYF. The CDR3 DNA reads TGTGCCAGCAGCTTAAAAGTGCACCAAGAGACCCAGTACTTC.

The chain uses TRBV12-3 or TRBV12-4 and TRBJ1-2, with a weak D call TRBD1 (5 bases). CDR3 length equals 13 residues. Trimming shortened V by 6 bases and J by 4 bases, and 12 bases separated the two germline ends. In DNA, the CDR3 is TGTGCCAGCAGACCCGACAGCGCCTATGGCTACACCTTC. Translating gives CASRPDSAYGYTF.

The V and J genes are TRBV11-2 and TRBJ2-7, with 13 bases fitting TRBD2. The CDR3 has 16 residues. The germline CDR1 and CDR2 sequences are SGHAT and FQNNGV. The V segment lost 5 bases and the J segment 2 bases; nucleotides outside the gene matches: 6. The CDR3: CASSRTSGGGTYEQYF. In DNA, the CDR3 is TGTGCCAGCAGCCGGACTAGCGGGGGCGGGACCTACGAGCAGTACTTC.

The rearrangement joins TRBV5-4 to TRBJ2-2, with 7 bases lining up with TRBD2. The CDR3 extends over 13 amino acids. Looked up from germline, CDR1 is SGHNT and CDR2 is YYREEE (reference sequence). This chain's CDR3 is CAAGRETTGELFF. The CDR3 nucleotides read TGTGCGGCGGGGCGGGAGACCACCGGGGAGCTGTTTTTT.

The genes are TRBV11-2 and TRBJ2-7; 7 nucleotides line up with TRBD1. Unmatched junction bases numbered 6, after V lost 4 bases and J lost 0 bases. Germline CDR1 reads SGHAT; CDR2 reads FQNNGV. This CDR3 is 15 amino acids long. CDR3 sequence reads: CASSSKTGPSYEQYF. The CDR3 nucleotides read TGTGCCAGCAGCTCCAAGACAGGGCCCTCCTACGAGCAGTACTTC.

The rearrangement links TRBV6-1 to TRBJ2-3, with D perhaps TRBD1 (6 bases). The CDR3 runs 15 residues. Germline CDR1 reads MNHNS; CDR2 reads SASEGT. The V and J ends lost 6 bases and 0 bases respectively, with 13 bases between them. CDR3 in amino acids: CASRAADSSTDTQYF. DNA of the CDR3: TGTGCCAGCAGAGCAGCGGACAGTAGCACAGATACGCAGTATTTT.

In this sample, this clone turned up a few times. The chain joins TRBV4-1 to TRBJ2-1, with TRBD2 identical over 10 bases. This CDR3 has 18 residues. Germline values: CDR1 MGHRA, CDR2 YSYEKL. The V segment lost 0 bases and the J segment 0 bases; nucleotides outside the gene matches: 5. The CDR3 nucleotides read TGCGCCAGCAGCCAAGAGAGACTAGCGGGCTCCTCCTACAATGAGCAGTTCTTC. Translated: CASSQERLAGSSYNEQFF.

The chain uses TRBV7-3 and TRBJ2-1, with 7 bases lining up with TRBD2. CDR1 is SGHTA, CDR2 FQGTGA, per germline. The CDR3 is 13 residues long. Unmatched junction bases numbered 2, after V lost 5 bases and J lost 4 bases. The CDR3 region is CASSGLGYNEQFF. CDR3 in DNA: TGTGCCAGCAGCGGACTAGGGTACAATGAGCAGTTCTTC. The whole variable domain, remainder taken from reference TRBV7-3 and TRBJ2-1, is GAGVSQTPSNKVTEKGKYVELRCDPISGHTALYWYRQSLGQGPEFLIYFQGTGAADDSGLPNDRFFAVRPEGSVSTLKIQRTERGDSAVYLCASSGLGYNEQFFGPGTRLTVL.

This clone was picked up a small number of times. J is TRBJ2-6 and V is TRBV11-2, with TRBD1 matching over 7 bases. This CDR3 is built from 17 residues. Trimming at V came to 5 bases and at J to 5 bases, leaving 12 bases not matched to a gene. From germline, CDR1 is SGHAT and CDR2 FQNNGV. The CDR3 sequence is CASSARDRAFWANVLTF. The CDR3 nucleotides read TGTGCCAGCAGCGCACGAGACAGGGCGTTCTGGGCCAACGTCCTGACTTTC.

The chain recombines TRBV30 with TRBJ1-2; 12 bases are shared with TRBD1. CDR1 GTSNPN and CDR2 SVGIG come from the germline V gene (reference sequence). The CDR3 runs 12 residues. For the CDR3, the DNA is TGTGCTAGGGGACAGGGGGCAAATGGCTACACCTTC. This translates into CARGQGANGYTF.

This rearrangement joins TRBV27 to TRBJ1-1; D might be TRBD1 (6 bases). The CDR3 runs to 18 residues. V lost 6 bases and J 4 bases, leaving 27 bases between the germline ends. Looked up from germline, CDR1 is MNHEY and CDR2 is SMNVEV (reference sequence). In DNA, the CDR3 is TGTGCCAGCAGAAAAAGGGACCCTAACAGGGTCTGGGGCACTGAAGCTTTCTTT. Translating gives CASRKRDPNRVWGTEAFF.

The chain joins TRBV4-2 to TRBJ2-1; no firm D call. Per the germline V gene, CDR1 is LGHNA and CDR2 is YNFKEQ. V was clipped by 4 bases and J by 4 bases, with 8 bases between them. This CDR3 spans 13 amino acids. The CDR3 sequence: CASSPDPYNEQFF. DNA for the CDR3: TGTGCCAGCAGCCCAGACCCTTACAATGAGCAGTTCTTC.

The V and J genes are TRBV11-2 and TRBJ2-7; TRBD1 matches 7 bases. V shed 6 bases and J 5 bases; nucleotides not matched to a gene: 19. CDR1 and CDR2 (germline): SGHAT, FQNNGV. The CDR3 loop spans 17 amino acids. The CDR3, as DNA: TGTGCCAGCAGATCCCCAACCTACAGGGGCCGGCCTCACGAGCAGTACTTC. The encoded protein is CASRSPTYRGRPHEQYF.

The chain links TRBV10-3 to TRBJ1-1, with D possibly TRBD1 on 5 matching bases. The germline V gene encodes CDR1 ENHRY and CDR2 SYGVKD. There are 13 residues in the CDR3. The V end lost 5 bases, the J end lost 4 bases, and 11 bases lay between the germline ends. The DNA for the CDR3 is TGTGCCATCAGTCCACAGGAACGCACTGAAGCTTTCTTT. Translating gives CAISPQERTEAFF.

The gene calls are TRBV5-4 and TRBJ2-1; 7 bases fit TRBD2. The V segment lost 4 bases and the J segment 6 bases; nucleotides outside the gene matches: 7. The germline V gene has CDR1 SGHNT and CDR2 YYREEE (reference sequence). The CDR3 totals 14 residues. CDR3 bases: TGTGCCAGCAGCCAGCGGGACCGGGGCAATGAGCAGTTCTTC. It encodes CASSQRDRGNEQFF.

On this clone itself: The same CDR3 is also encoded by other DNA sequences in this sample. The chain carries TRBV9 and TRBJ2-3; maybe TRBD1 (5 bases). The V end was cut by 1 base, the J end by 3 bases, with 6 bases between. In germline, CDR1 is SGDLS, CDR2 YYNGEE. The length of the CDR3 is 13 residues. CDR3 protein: CASSVQGTDTQYF. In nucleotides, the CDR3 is TGTGCCAGCAGCGTACAGGGTACAGATACGCAGTATTTT.

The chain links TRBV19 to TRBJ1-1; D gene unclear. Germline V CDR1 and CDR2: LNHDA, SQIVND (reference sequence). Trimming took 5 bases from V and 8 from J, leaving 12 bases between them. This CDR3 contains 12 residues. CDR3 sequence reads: CASSLFPQEAFF. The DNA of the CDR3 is TGTGCCAGTAGTTTATTTCCTCAGGAAGCTTTCTTT.